The 14 T cell receptor beta chains reported below all come from one sample, sequenced in a study of blood T cell repertoires in COVID-19. TCRdb's table, derived via immunoSEQ multiplex PCR, lists solely in-frame clones and lacks some. There are fewer than 250,000 clones in the sample; around 86% occur only once, and 7% to 8.5% lies in the top ten. The sample taken for sequencing was PBMCs or T cells enriched from blood (not recorded which). These receptors all come from a young man in a cohort exposed to, infected with or recovered from COVID-19 (not recorded which).

The rearrangement joins TRBV6-5 to TRBJ1-2, with TRBD1 matching over 7 bases. V shed 11 bases and J 4 bases; nucleotides not matched to a gene: 7. CDR3 length: 12 amino acids. CDR1 is MNHEY, CDR2 SVGAGI, per germline. CDR3 amino acids: CAARQGAYGYTF. The DNA for the CDR3 is TGTGCCGCACGACAGGGAGCCTATGGCTACACCTTC.

V usage is TRBV11-3 and J usage is TRBJ2-2, with 7 bases lining up with TRBD1. The CDR3 is 16 residues long. The germline V gene encodes CDR1 SGHNT and CDR2 YENEEA. J was trimmed by 4 bases and V by 3 bases; bases with no gene match: 8. Here the CDR3 reads CASSFTDRAGTGELFF. The CDR3, as DNA: TGTGCCAGCAGCTTCACAGACAGGGCGGGCACCGGGGAGCTGTTTTTT.

This clone was detected a few times. This specimen includes other DNA sequences encoding the same CDR3. The V call is TRBV2, the J call TRBJ2-7; D unclear. V lost 2 bases, J lost 4 bases, and 9 bases lay in between. Germline-derived CDR1 and CDR2 are SNHLY and FYNNEI. The CDR3 contains 13 residues. CDR3 amino acids: CASSESQTYEQYF. The CDR3 coding sequence is TGTGCCAGCAGTGAATCTCAAACTTACGAGCAGTACTTC.

This chain links TRBV13 with TRBJ2-3, with a possible D match to TRBD2 (5 bases). Germline CDR1 reads PRHDT; CDR2 reads FYEKMQ (reference sequence). The CDR3 is 13 residues long. V was pared by 2 bases and J by 3 bases, with 6 bases between. The CDR3 sequence is CASSLRRTDTQYF. For the CDR3, the DNA is TGTGCCAGCAGCTTAAGGAGGACAGATACGCAGTATTTT. Based on the CDR3 plus reference TRBV13 and TRBJ2-3, the full variable domain is AAGVIQSPRHLIKEKRETATLKCYPIPRHDTVYWYQQGPGQDPQFLISFYEKMQSDKGSIPDRFSAQQFSDYHSELNMSSLELGDSALYFCASSLRRTDTQYFGPGTRLTVL.

CDR3 nucleotides: TGTGCCAGCAGCTTAGCGCTAGGGGCGCCAGATACGCAGTATTTT. As protein: CASSLALGAPDTQYF. The gene calls are TRBV7-2 and TRBJ2-3, with D perhaps TRBD1 (5 bases). The germline gives CDR1 SGHTA, CDR2 FQGNSA. The CDR3 is 15 amino acids. V was pared by 0 bases and J by 4 bases, with 11 bases between.

The gene calls are TRBV27 and TRBJ1-1, with a weak D call TRBD1 (6 bases). Germline V lookup: CDR1 MNHEY, CDR2 SMNVEV (reference sequence). Trimming took 3 bases from V and 0 from J, leaving 11 bases between them. This CDR3 is built from 15 residues. The CDR3 loop is CASSFGQGMNTEAFF. Written as DNA, the CDR3 is TGTGCCAGCAGTTTCGGGCAGGGGATGAACACTGAAGCTTTCTTT.

This clone showed up just a few times. The chain has TRBV10-3 and TRBJ1-5, with 11 bases lining up with TRBD1. V dropped 6 bases and J dropped 3; count of bases not matched to a gene: 1. The V gene's germline CDR1 is ENHRY and CDR2 SYGVKD. The CDR3 runs 14 residues. The CDR3 region has the DNA TGTGCCATCAGGGGACAGGGGGACAATCAGCCCCAGCATTTT. Protein: CAIRGQGDNQPQHF.

The chain combines TRBV28 with TRBJ1-5; 7 positions agree with TRBD1. Per germline, CDR1 MDHEN and CDR2 SYDVKM. The V gene end was trimmed by 6 bases and the J gene end by 4 bases; junction bases not matched to a gene: 9. CDR3 length: 15 residues. The chain's CDR3 is CASRGTDTINQPQHF. DNA of the CDR3: TGTGCCAGCAGAGGGACAGACACAATTAATCAGCCCCAGCATTTT.

CDR3 nucleotide sequence: TGTGCCAGCAGCCCGATTCGTAGCGGGAGGACAGATACGCAGTATTTT. This codes for CASSPIRSGRTDTQYF. The chain employs TRBV7-2 and TRBJ2-3; TRBD2 matches 10 bases. The CDR3 contains 16 residues. CDR1 and CDR2 from the germline V gene are SGHTA and FQGNSA. After removal of 5 bases from V and 3 bases from J, the junction contained 8 bases not matched to a gene.

The CDR3 here is CASSPSGQGSSPLHF. The CDR3 DNA reads as TGTGCCAGCAGCCCCTCTGGGCAGGGTAGTTCACCCCTCCACTTT. The chain joins TRBV3-1 (or the pseudogene TRBV3-2) to TRBJ1-6, with D perhaps TRBD1 (5 bases). Trimming shortened V by 4 bases and J by 9 bases, and 16 bases separated the two germline ends. Germline V gene sequence: CDR1 LGHDT, CDR2 YNNKEL (reference sequence). CDR3 length equals 15 residues.

This rearrangement joins TRBV24-1 to TRBJ1-4; TRBD1 agrees at 7 bases. Germline lookup yields CDR1 KGHDR and CDR2 SFDVKD. V dropped 4 bases and J dropped 5; count of bases not matched to a gene: 6. The CDR3 extends over 15 amino acids. The CDR3 DNA follows: TGTGCCACCAGTGACCGGGGACAGCCAAATGAAAAACTGTTTTTT. This gives the protein CATSDRGQPNEKLFF.

CDR3: CASSPTGEEGYTF. CDR3 sequence (DNA): TGTGCCAGCAGCCCGACAGGGGAGGAGGGCTACACCTTC. The chain joins TRBV7-2 to TRBJ1-2, with TRBD1 matching 8 bases. This CDR3 region has 13 residues. Looked up from germline, CDR1 is SGHTA and CDR2 is FQGNSA. With 5 bases clipped from V and 8 bases from J, the junction kept 7 bases outside the gene matches.

The chain employs TRBV7-3 and TRBJ2-3; 10 nucleotides align to TRBD2. Per germline, CDR1 SGHTA and CDR2 FQGTGA. The CDR3 extends over 15 amino acids. Trimming cost V 5 bases and J 6 bases; bases outside gene matches: 8. The CDR3 sequence: CASSENPSGSDTQYF. The DNA for the CDR3 is TGTGCCAGCAGCGAAAATCCTAGCGGGAGTGATACGCAGTATTTT.

The chain recombines TRBV9 with TRBJ1-3; D is unclear. In germline, CDR1 is SGDLS, CDR2 YYNGEE. V dropped 4 bases and J dropped 2 bases, with 4 bases sitting between them. The CDR3 totals 12 residues. CDR3 bases: TGTGCCAGCAGCATCACTGGAAACACCATATATTTT. This gives the protein CASSITGNTIYF.